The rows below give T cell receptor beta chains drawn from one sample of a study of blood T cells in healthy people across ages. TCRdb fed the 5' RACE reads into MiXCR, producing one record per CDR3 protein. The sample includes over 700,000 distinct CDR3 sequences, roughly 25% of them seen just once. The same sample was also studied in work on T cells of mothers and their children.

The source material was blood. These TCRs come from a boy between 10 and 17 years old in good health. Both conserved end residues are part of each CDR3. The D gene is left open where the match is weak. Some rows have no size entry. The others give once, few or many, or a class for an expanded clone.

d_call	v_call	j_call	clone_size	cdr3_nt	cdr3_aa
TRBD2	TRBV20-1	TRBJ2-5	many	TGCAGTGCTAGTCGACTAGCGGGAAAGGAGACCCAGTACTTC	CSASRLAGKETQYF
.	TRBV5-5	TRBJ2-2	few	TGTGCCAGCAGCTTTCGGTCGCGGGCCACGAACACCGGGGAGCTGTTTTTT	CASSFRSRATNTGELFF
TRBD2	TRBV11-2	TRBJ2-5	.	TGTGCCAGCAGCTTAGACGGGGGGGTGTGGGAGACCCAGTACTTC	CASSLDGGVWETQYF
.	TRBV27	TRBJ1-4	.	TGTGCCAGCACCGCGGCCGGGCCTAATGAAAAACTGTTTTTT	CASTAAGPNEKLFF
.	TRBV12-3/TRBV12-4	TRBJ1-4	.	TGTGCCAGCAGCCAGCAGGGGAAGCAAAAACTGTTTTTT	CASSQQGKQKLFF
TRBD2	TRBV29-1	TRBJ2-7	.	TGCAGCGTAGGACTAGCGGGGAACCCCTACGAGCAGTACTTC	CSVGLAGNPYEQYF
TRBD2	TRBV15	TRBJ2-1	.	TGTGCCACCAGCAAAGTGGCGGGAGTAGAGCAGTTCTTC	CATSKVAGVEQFF
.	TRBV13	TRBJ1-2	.	TGTGCCAGCAGCGAGAACCTCTCTTCGAATGGCTACACCTTC	CASSENLSSNGYTF
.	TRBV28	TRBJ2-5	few	TGTGCCAGCAGTTTCTGGGCTAGTTGGGAGACCCAGTACTTC	CASSFWASWETQYF
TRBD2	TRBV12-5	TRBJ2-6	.	TGTGCTAGTGGTTCCGACGGGGGGTCCGGGGCCAACGTCCTGACTTTC	CASGSDGGSGANVLTF
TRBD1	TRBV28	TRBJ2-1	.	TGTGCCAGCAGTTTCCCGAGGACAGGGACCCATGAGCAGTTCTTC	CASSFPRTGTHEQFF
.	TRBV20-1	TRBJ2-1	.	TGCAGTGCTTGGGACGTCAGGGAAAACAATGAGCAGTTCTTC	CSAWDVRENNEQFF
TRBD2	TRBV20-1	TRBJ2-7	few	TGCAGTGCTAGAACGACTAGCGGGAGGGAGCAGTACTTC	CSARTTSGREQYF
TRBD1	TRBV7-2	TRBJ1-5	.	TGTGCCAGCAGCTTAGGGCAGGGGGCGCGCAATCAGCCCCAGCATTTT	CASSLGQGARNQPQHF
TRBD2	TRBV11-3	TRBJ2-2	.	TGTGCCAGCAGCCCCGCTCGCGGCGGGGGGGCGAACACCAGGGAGCTGTTTTTT	CASSPARGGGANTRELFF
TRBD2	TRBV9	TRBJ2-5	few	TGTGCCAGCAGCGTACTCGGCGGGAGGATGGAGACCCAGTACTTC	CASSVLGGRMETQYF
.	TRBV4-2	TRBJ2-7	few	TGTGCCAGCAGCCAAGTTGGCGCGGGGGCGTACGAGCAGTACTTC	CASSQVGAGAYEQYF
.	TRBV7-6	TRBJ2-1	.	TGTGCCAGCAGCTTCGAACCAAGCTCCTACAATGAGCAGTTCTTC	CASSFEPSSYNEQFF
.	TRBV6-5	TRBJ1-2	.	TGTGCCAGCAGTTCTCCGCTAAGCTATGGCTACACCTTC	CASSSPLSYGYTF
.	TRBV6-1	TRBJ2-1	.	TGTGCCAGCAGGTTACTGACGGTCTACAATGAGCAGTTCTTC	CASRLLTVYNEQFF
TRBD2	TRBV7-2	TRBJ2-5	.	TGTGCCAGCACCATTGCCGGGACTAGCGGGGGGGAGACCCAGTACTTC	CASTIAGTSGGETQYF
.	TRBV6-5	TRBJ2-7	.	TGTGCCAGCAAACTGCGGGGACAATACGAGCAGTACTTC	CASKLRGQYEQYF
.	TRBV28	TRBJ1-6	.	TGTGCCAGCAGTTTATACAAACCAGCGTGGGCCTCACCCCTCCACTTT	CASSLYKPAWASPLHF
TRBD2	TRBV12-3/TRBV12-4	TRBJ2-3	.	TGTGCCAGCAGTTTAGGACTAGCGAATGGAGATGCGCAGTATTTT	CASSLGLANGDAQYF
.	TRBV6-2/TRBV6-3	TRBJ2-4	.	TGTGCCAGCAGGCCCCCCGGGACCGAAAACATTCAGTACTTC	CASRPPGTENIQYF
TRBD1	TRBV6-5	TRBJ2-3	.	TGTGCCAGCAGCTCGGTCCGGGACAGGGCTGCAGATACGCAGTATTTT	CASSSVRDRAADTQYF
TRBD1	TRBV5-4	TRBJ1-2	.	TGTGCCAGCACAACCGGACAGGGTTTGATGAGTGGCTACACCTTC	CASTTGQGLMSGYTF
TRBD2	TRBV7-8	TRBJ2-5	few	TGTGCCAGCAGACCTAGCGGCCTAAGCCCGCGAGGAGAGACCCAGTACTTC	CASRPSGLSPRGETQYF
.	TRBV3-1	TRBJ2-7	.	TGTGCCAGCAGCCAGAGGGGCTCAGGGCAGTACTTC	CASSQRGSGQYF
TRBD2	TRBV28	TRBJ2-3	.	TGTGCCAGCAGTTTCGCCGGACTAGCGGGAACGACGCAGTATTTT	CASSFAGLAGTTQYF
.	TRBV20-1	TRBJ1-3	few	TGCAGTGCCCGGTCCGGAAACACCATATATTTT	CSARSGNTIYF
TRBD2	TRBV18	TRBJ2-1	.	TGTGCCAGCTCACCACCGCTCGGGGAGGGCCCTCATGAGCAGTTCTTC	CASSPPLGEGPHEQFF
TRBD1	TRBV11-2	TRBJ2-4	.	TGTGCCAGCAGCCCCCGGACAGGGCCCGTTATCCTAAACATTCAGTACTTC	CASSPRTGPVILNIQYF
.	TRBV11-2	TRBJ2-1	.	TGTGCCAGCAGAATGATAGGCACTCGCTCCTACAATGAGCAGTTCTTC	CASRMIGTRSYNEQFF
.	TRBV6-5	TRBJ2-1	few	TGTGCCAGCACCTTAAGTGCCGGGACGCATTACAATGAGCAGTTCTTC	CASTLSAGTHYNEQFF
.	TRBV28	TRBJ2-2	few	TGTGCCAGCAGCTCTAGACAGTTACTCACCGGGGAGCTGTTTTTT	CASSSRQLLTGELFF
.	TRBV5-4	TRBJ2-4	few	TGTGCCAGCAGCGACCCGGGACGTTTAAACATTCAGTACTTC	CASSDPGRLNIQYF
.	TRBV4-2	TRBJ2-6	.	TGTGCCAGCAGCCAAGGGATTGACTCTGGGGCCAACGTCCTGACTTTC	CASSQGIDSGANVLTF
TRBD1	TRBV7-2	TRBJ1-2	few	TGTGCCAGCAGCCAAGGACAGGGAAACTATGGCTACACCTTC	CASSQGQGNYGYTF
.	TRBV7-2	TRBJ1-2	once	TGTGCCAGCAGCTTAGGCCCTGGCTACACCTTC	CASSLGPGYTF
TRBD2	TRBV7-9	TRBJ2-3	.	TGTGCCAGCAGCTTAGTCCCAAAAGCGGGAGGGCCGTATACGCAGTATTTT	CASSLVPKAGGPYTQYF
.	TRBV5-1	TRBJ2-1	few	TGCGCCAGCAGCTTGTACCTGGGAGCACACAATGAGCAGTTCTTC	CASSLYLGAHNEQFF
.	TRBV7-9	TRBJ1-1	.	TGTGCCAGCAGCTTTTGGGGGCGGGTGACGAACACTGAAGCTTTCTTT	CASSFWGRVTNTEAFF
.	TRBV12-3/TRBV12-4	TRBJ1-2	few	TGTGCCAGCAGTTTAATTTCCTCTACTAACTATGGCTACACCTTC	CASSLISSTNYGYTF